This record covers a single T cell receptor (beta chain). The target antigen is unknown. PCR amplification relied on 60 Vbeta primers (plus 13 Jbeta primers). Produced via immunoSEQ multiplex PCR; TCRdb's table is partial and in-frame only. The sample lists 95,000 to 110,000 clones, over 60% occurring once. This record comes from a study of cytomegalovirus exposure and HLA in healthy donors. Notes on the study in general: Published work reported that the classifier diagnosed cytomegalovirus status with high specificity and sensitivity. Later findings reportedly placed an Asian-associated ancestry cluster below the roughly 730-donor mean for N-insertions. Rare sequences made up most TCRs, while some public TCRs were found in many donors. Donor immune exposure was known only as CMV serostatus.

The CDR3 covers 14 residues. Trimming removed 2 bases at V and 4 bases at J, with 11 bases between. The V gene's germline CDR1 is MNHNY and CDR2 SVGAGI (reference sequence). The rearrangement joins TRBV6-6 to TRBJ1-1; D possibly corresponds to TRBD1 (5 bases). This sequence was found in a man aged 60 to 69 in good health and CMV-seropositive. The sample comprised PBMCs. CDR3 DNA: TGTGCCAGCAGTTACGGGACGGAGGGCACTGAAGCTTTCTTT. As protein: CASSYGTEGTEAFF.